Listed below are T cell receptor beta chains from one sample, sequenced in a study of T cells after posttransplantation cyclophosphamide. Generated by immunoSEQ multiplex PCR, the TCRdb table keeps only in-frame clones and is missing some. The sample presents approximately 35,000 clones, none singletons. Sample: PBMCs. The receptor set was obtained from a girl aged 5 to 17 in good health, CMV-negative, and a related stem cell transplant donor. The CDR3 runs from the conserved cysteine through the conserved F or W. A D gene is named only where the DNA matches it firmly. Clone size appears in some rows only: once, few, many, or a class for an expanded clone.

j_call clone_size d_call v_call cdr3_aa cdr3_nt
TRBJ1-2 - - TRBV13 CASSLSIEVARGYTF TGTGCCAGCAGCTTATCAATCGAGGTGGCCCGTGGCTACACCTTC
TRBJ1-2 many - TRBV6-5 CASKPGLINYGYTF TGTGCCAGCAAACCCGGACTGATAAACTATGGCTACACCTTC
TRBJ1-1 many - TRBV6-6 CASSLPQGNTEAFF TGTGCCAGCAGTCTACCACAGGGGAACACTGAAGCTTTCTTT
TRBJ2-1 - TRBD2 TRBV9 CASSVAVSGGLSGQFF TGTGCCAGCAGCGTAGCGGTCAGCGGGGGACTATCAGGGCAGTTCTTC
TRBJ2-3 many - TRBV28 CASGSAGRPDTQYF TGTGCCAGCGGCTCTGCGGGGAGGCCAGATACGCAGTATTTT
TRBJ2-2 many - TRBV6-5 CASRSNRWNTGELFF TGTGCCAGCAGATCTAACAGGTGGAACACCGGGGAGCTGTTTTTT
TRBJ2-3 few TRBD2 TRBV6-1 CASSGLAGGATDTQYF TGTGCCAGCAGTGGGCTAGCGGGGGGCGCCACAGATACGCAGTATTTT
TRBJ2-7 few TRBD1 TRBV29-1 CSGWGQGPYEQYF TGCAGCGGATGGGGACAGGGGCCCTACGAGCAGTACTTC
TRBJ2-7 many - TRBV10-2 CASSELGAARAREQYF TGCGCCAGCAGTGAGTTAGGGGCCGCCCGGGCTAGGGAGCAGTACTTC
TRBJ1-5 many - TRBV19 CASSRQGGGGNQPQHF TGTGCCAGTAGTAGGCAGGGTGGGGGCGGCAATCAGCCCCAGCATTTT
TRBJ2-5 many - TRBV10-1 CASSEAGPGSTQYF TGCGCCAGCAGTGAGGCCGGGCCGGGGTCGACCCAGTACTTC
TRBJ1-4 many - TRBV28 CASSSRRTATNEKLFF TGTGCCAGCAGCTCCCGTCGGACAGCAACTAATGAAAAACTGTTTTTT
TRBJ1-2 many TRBD1 TRBV7-9 CASSSDREGYTF TGTGCCAGCAGCTCTGACAGGGAAGGCTACACCTTC
TRBJ2-1 many TRBD2 TRBV5-1 CASSLAGGPDEQFF TGCGCCAGCAGCTTAGCGGGAGGGCCCGATGAGCAGTTCTTC
TRBJ2-3 many - TRBV27 CASRLGGTDTQYF TGTGCCAGCAGACTCGGGGGTACAGATACGCAGTATTTT
TRBJ1-2 - TRBD1 TRBV13 CASSGQENYGYTF TGTGCCAGCAGCGGACAGGAGAACTATGGCTACACCTTC
TRBJ1-5 many TRBD1 TRBV4-1 CASSQDGTGGQPQHF TGCGCCAGCAGCCAAGACGGGACAGGGGGTCAGCCCCAGCATTTT
TRBJ2-1 - - TRBV9 CASSVGLSSYNEQFF TGTGCCAGCAGCGTAGGACTGAGCTCCTACAATGAGCAGTTCTTC
TRBJ1-2 - TRBD1 TRBV7-2 CASSLAGTTTGVGYTF TGTGCCAGCAGCTTAGCGGGCACTACGACAGGGGTTGGCTACACCTTC
TRBJ2-3 many - TRBV28 CASSGPQSTDTQYF TGTGCCAGCAGTGGTCCCCAGAGCACAGATACGCAGTATTTT
TRBJ2-3 many TRBD2 TRBV7-2 CASSPSSGTSTDTQYF TGTGCCAGCAGCCCTTCTAGCGGGACTTCCACAGATACGCAGTATTTT
TRBJ1-1 many - TRBV4-3 CASRDLGVWNTEAFF TGCGCCAGCAGGGACCTCGGGGTGTGGAACACTGAAGCTTTCTTT
TRBJ2-2 many - TRBV14 CASSQYKNTGELFF TGTGCCAGCAGCCAGTATAAGAACACCGGGGAGCTGTTTTTT
TRBJ1-2 many - TRBV29-1 CSVEGGVRYGYTF TGCAGCGTTGAGGGGGGTGTACGCTATGGCTACACCTTC
TRBJ1-6 many - TRBV18 CASSPSGSGSPLHF TGTGCCAGCTCACCGTCGGGGAGTGGTTCACCCCTCCACTTT
TRBJ2-1 - TRBD2 TRBV7-3 CASSPVASGPQFF TGTGCCAGCAGCCCCGTGGCTAGCGGGCCCCAGTTCTTC
TRBJ2-7 many TRBD2 TRBV18 CASSPGLATYEQYF TGTGCCAGCTCACCCGGACTAGCCACCTACGAGCAGTACTTC